The clone carrying this T cell receptor beta chain was picked up a small number of times. The antigen remains undetermined. The CDR3 loop spans 16 amino acids. The trim removed 4 bases at V and 2 bases at J, leaving 10 bases unmatched. Germline V gene sequence: CDR1 MNHNS, CDR2 SASEGT. This sample stems from a study of beta chain features in type 1 diabetes. Study findings and constraints: A greater similarity of naive, central memory and Treg TCRB repertoires was seen among patients than among healthy donors. Type 1 diabetes patients showed a moderate but significant shortening of TCRB CDR3s in all four CD4+ subsets.

The sequenced template was cDNA made from the entire isolated RNA. Repertoires were generated with immunoSEQ multiplex PCR, while TCRdb's copy carries only in-frame clones and drops some. The table lists about 740,000 clones, around an eighth of them singletons, with 0.022% in the top ten. The chain couples TRBV6-1 to TRBJ1-2; 7 nucleotides agree with TRBD1. The clonotype originates from a man between 18 and 29 years old with type 1 diabetes. Sequencing input: naive CD4+ T cells from blood. CDR3 in DNA: TGTGCCAGCAGTGCAACCGTAGGGGGCCAAAACTATGGCTACACCTTC. Protein: CASSATVGGQNYGYTF.